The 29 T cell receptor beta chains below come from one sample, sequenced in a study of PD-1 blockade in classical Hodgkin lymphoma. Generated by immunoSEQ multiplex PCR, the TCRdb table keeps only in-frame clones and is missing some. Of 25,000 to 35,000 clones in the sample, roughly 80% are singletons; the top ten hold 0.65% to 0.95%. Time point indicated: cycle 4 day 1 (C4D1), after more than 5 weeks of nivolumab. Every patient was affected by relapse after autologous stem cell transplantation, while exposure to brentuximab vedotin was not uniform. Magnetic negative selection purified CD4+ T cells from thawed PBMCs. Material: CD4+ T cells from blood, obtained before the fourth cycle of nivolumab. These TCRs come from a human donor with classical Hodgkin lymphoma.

The CDR3: CASSPFGGSYNEQFF. CDR3 nucleotides: TGTGCCAGCTCACCATTCGGGGGCTCCTACAATGAGCAGTTCTTC. This chain connects TRBV18 to TRBJ2-1; tentative D call: TRBD2 (6 bases). Trimming removed 2 bases from V and 0 bases from J, with 8 bases in between. Germline CDR1 and CDR2: KGHSH and LQKENI. The CDR3 spans 15 residues.

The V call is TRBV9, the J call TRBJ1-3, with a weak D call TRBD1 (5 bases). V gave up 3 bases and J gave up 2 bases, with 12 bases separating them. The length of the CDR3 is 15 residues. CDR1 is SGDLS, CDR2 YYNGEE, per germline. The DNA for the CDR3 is TGTGCCAGCAGCGGGGGGAAGCGTCCTGGAAACACCATATATTTT. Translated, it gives CASSGGKRPGNTIYF.

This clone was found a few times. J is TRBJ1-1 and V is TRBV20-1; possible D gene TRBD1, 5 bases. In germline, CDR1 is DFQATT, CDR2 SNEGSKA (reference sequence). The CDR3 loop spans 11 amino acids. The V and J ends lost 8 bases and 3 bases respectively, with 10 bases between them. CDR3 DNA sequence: TGCAGTCCCCGGGGCTACACTGAAGCTTTCTTT. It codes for CSPRGYTEAFF.

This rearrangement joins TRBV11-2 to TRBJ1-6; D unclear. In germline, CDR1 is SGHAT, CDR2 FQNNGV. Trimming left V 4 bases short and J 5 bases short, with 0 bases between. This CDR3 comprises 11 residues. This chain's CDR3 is CASSYNSPLHF. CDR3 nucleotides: TGTGCCAGCAGCTATAATTCACCCCTCCACTTT.

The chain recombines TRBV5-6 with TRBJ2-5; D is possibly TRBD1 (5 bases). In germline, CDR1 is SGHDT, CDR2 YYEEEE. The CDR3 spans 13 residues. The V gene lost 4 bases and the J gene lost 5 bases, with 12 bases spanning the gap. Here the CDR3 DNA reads TGTGCCAGCAGCCTGACCCCAGGGGAGACCCAGTACTTC. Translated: CASSLTPGETQYF.

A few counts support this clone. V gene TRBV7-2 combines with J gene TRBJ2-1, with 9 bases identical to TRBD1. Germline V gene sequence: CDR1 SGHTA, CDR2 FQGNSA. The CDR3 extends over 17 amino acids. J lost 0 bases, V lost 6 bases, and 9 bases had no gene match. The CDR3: CASREPGQGFSYNEQFF. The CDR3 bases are TGTGCCAGCAGGGAGCCGGGACAGGGTTTCTCCTACAATGAGCAGTTCTTC.

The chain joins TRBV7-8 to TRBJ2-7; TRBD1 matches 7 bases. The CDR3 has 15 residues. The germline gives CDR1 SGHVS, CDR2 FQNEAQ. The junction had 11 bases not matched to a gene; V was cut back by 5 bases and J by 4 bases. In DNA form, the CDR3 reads TGTGCCAGCAGCCCCCTGCTGAGACAGGGATACGAGCAGTACTTC. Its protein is CASSPLLRQGYEQYF. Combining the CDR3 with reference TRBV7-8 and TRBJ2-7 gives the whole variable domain GAGVSQSPRYKVAKRGQDVALRCDPISGHVSLFWYQQALGQGPEFLTYFQNEAQLDKSGLPSDRFFAERPEGSVSTLKIQRTQQEDSAVYLCASSPLLRQGYEQYFGPGTRLTVT.

The CDR3 is CASSKDGLADYNEQFF. The CDR3 nucleotides read TGTGCCAGCAGTAAGGACGGGCTAGCGGACTACAATGAGCAGTTCTTC. This chain uses TRBV27 with TRBJ2-1, with 7 bases identical to TRBD2. V trimming: 5 bases; J trimming: 3 bases; junction bases outside the gene matches: 10. CDR1 and CDR2 from the germline V gene are MNHEY and SMNVEV (reference sequence). This CDR3 region has 16 residues.

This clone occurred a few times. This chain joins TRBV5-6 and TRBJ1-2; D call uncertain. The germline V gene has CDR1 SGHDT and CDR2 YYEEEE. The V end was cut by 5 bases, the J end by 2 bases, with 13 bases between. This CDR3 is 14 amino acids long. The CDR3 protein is CASRQGPSNYGYTF. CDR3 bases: TGTGCCAGCAGACAAGGGCCCAGCAACTATGGCTACACCTTC.

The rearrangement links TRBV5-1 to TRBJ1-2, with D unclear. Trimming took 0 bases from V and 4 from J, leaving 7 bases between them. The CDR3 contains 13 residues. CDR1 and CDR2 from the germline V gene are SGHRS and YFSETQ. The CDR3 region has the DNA TGCGCCAGCAGCTTGGAATCACGCTATGGCTACACCTTC. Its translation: CASSLESRYGYTF.

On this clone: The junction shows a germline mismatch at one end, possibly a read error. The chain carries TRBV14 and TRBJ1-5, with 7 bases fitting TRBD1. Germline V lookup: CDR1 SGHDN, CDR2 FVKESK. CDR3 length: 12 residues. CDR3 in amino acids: CASSRPTGPPHF. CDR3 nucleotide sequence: TGTGCCAGCAGCCGGCCGACAGGGCCCCCGCATTTT.

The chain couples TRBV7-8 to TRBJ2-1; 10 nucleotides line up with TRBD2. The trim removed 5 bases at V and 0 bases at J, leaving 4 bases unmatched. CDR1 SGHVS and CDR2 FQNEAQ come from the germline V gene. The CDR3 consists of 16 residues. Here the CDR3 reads CASSPRTSGSYNEQFF. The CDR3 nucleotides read TGTGCCAGCAGCCCTCGGACTAGCGGCTCCTACAATGAGCAGTTCTTC.

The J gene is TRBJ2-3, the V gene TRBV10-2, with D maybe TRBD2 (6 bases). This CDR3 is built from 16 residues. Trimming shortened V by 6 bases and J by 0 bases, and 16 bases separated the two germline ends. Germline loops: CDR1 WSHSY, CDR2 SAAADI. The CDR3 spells CASSRSSGTSTDTQYF. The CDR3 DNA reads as TGCGCCAGCAGCAGAAGTTCCGGGACTAGCACAGATACGCAGTATTTT.

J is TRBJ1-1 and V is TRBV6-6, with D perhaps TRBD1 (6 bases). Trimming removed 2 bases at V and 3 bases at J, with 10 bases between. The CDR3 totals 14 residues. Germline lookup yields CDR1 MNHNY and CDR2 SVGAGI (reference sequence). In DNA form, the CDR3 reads TGTGCCAGCAGTTACGTTAGGGGGTACACTGAAGCTTTCTTT. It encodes CASSYVRGYTEAFF.

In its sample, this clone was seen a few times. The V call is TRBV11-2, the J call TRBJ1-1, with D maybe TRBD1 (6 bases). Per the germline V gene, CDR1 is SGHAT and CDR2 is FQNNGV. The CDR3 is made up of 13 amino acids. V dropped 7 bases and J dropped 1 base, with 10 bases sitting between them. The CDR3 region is CASMRTANTEAFF. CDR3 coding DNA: TGTGCCAGCATGCGGACAGCGAACACTGAAGCTTTCTTT.

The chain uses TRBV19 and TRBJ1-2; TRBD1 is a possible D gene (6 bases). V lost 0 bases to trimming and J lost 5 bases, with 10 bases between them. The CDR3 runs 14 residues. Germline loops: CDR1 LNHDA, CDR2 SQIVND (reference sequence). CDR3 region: CASSIDTGLYGYTF. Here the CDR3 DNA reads TGTGCCAGTAGTATAGACACAGGGTTGTATGGCTACACCTTC.

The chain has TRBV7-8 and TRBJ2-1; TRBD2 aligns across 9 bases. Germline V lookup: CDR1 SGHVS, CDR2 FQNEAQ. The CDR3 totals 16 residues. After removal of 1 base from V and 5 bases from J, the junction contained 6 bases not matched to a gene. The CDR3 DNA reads TGTGCCAGCAGCTTAGTTCGCGGGGGGGACAACAATGAGCAGTTCTTC. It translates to CASSLVRGGDNNEQFF. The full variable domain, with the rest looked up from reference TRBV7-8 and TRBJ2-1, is GAGVSQSPRYKVAKRGQDVALRCDPISGHVSLFWYQQALGQGPEFLTYFQNEAQLDKSGLPSDRFFAERPEGSVSTLKIQRTQQEDSAVYLCASSLVRGGDNNEQFFGPGTRLTVL.

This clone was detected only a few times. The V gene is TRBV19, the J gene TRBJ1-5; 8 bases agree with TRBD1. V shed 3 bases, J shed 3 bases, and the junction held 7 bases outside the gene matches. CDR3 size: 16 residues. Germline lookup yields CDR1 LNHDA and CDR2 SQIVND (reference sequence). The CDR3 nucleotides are TGTGCCAGTAGTATCGTACAGGGGGTCCTCAATCAGCCCCAGCATTTT. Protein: CASSIVQGVLNQPQHF. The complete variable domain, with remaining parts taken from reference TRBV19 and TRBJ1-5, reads DGGITQSPKYLFRKEGQNVTLSCEQNLNHDAMYWYRQDPGQGLRLIYYSQIVNDFQKGDIAEGYSVSREKKESFPLTVTSAQKNPTAFYLCASSIVQGVLNQPQHFGDGTRLSIL.

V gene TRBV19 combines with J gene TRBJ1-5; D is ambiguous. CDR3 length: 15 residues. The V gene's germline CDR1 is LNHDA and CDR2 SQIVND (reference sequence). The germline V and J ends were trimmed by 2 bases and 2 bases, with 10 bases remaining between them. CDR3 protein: CASSILLRGNQPQHF. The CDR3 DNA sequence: TGTGCCAGTAGTATATTATTGAGAGGCAATCAGCCCCAGCATTTT.

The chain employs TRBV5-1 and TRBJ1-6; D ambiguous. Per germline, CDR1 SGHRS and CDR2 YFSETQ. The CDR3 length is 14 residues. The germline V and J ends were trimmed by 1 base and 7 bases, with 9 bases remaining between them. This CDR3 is CASSLRWANSPLHF. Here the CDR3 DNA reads TGCGCCAGCAGCTTGCGGTGGGCCAATTCACCCCTCCACTTT.

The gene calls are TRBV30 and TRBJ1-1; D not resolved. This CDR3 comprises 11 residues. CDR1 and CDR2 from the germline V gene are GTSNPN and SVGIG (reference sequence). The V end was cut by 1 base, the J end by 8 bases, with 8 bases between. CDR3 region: CAWSAIGEAFF. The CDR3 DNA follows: TGTGCCTGGAGTGCTATAGGGGAAGCTTTCTTT.

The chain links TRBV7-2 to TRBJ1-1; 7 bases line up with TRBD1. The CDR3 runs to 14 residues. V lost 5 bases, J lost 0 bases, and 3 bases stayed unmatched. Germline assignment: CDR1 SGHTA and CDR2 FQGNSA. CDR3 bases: TGTGCCAGCAGCAGGGGACAGCTGAACACTGAAGCTTTCTTT. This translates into CASSRGQLNTEAFF.

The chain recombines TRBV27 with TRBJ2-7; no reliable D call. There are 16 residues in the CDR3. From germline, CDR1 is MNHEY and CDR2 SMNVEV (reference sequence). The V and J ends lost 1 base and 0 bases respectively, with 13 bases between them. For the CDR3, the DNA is TGTGCCAGCAGTTTATTAGGCGTACAGAGCTCCTACGAGCAGTACTTC. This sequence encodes CASSLLGVQSSYEQYF.

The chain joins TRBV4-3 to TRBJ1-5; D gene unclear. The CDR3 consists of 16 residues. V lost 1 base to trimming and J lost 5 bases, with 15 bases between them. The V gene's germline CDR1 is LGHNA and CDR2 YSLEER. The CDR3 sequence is CASSQVVVQEYQPQHF. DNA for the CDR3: TGCGCCAGCAGCCAAGTAGTTGTTCAGGAGTATCAGCCCCAGCATTTT.

In DNA, the CDR3 is TGTGCCAGCAGCCCGTCGGGACAGGAAAATTCACCCCTCCACTTT. It encodes CASSPSGQENSPLHF. The gene calls are TRBV7-9 and TRBJ1-6, with 8 nucleotides matching TRBD1. Germline V CDR1 and CDR2: SEHNR, FQNEAQ (reference sequence). The CDR3 length is 15 residues. Unmatched junction bases numbered 7, after V lost 5 bases and J lost 7 bases.

This CDR3 reads CASSTQTASYEQYF. CDR3 nucleotides: TGTGCCAGCAGCACACAGACGGCCTCCTACGAGCAGTACTTC. The V call is TRBV7-8, the J call TRBJ2-7; unclear D gene. Germline-derived CDR1 and CDR2 are SGHVS and FQNEAQ. V shed 5 bases and J shed 0 bases, with 11 bases lying between them. The CDR3 spans 14 residues.

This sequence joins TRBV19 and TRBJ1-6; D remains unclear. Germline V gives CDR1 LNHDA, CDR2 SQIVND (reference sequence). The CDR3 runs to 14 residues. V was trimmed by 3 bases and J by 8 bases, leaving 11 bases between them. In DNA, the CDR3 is TGTGCCAGTAGTATTGGCCTTTCCGATTCACCCCTCCACTTT. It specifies CASSIGLSDSPLHF.

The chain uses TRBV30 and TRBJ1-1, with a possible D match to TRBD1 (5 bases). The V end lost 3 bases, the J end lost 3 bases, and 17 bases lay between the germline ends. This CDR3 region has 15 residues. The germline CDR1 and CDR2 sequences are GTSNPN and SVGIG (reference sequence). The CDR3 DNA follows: TGTGCCTGGAGCCCATGGACGGAGGGGTACACTGAAGCTTTCTTT. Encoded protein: CAWSPWTEGYTEAFF.

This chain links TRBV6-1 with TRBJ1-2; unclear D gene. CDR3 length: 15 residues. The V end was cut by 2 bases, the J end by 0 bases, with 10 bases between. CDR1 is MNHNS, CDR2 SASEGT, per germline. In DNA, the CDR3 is TGTGCCAGCAGTGAACTCGGGTTCGCTAACTATGGCTACACCTTC. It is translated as CASSELGFANYGYTF.